This TCR beta chain was sequenced in a study of beta chain features in type 1 diabetes. Naive, central memory, regulatory and stem cell-like memory cells within the CD4+ compartment were sorted using CD45RO/CCR7/CD25/CD127/CD95/CD27. A few counts support this clone. What it binds is not known. As every portion of the isolated RNA was reverse transcribed, the sequencing read expressed TCRB transcripts. TCRdb's copy holds only in-frame clones and misses some; the assay was immunoSEQ multiplex PCR. The sample yields a few hundred thousand clones, around 25% seen once. Findings and limits, study-wide: Within each of all four CD4+ subsets, Type 1 diabetes patients had TCRB CDR3s that were moderately but significantly shorter. The study found fewer insertions and more deletions at VDJ junctions in type 1 diabetes patients.

The origin of this receptor is a woman aged 25-40 years with type 1 diabetes. The sequenced material came from naive CD4+ T cells from blood.

The CDR3 DNA follows: TGCGCCAGCAGCCAAAGCCATAGCGGGAGCCACGAGCAGTACTTC. Residues: CASSQSHSGSHEQYF. V is TRBV4-1 and J is TRBJ2-7; 9 bases are shared with TRBD2. Germline V gives CDR1 MGHRA, CDR2 YSYEKL. This CDR3 has 15 amino acids. Losses at the gene ends were 2 bases for V and 5 bases for J; bases not matched to a gene: 7.